This T cell receptor beta chain was recorded in a study of T cells after yellow fever vaccination. Study-level information: Low-cell-number fractions underwent preparation using SMART-Seq v4 Ultra Low Input. Study results and limitations: The booster response re-showed most primary clones: about 96% CD4, 88% CD8. Secondary responses were weaker yet peaked faster, day 5 versus 15.

Between the trimmed V and J ends, which lost 7 bases and 4 bases, there was a span of 13 bases. Germline V gene data show CDR1 as SQVTM and CDR2 as ANQGSEA. This CDR3 spans 13 amino acids. In its sample, this clonotype was seen many times. Its antigen is undetermined. In making TCR cDNA, 5'RACE template switching added a universal primer site and UMIs to it. From the 5' RACE reads, TCRdb called clonotypes with MiXCR, one entry per CDR3 protein. Here the sample spans roughly 170,000 distinct CDR3 sequences, 9.3% being singletons. This specimen consisted of CD8+ T cells sorted from PBMCs, obtained 45 days after the yellow fever booster vaccination. The rearrangement uses TRBV29-1 and TRBJ2-2; no firm D call. This receptor was taken from a man aged 18 to 35 who received the YFV17D yellow fever vaccine. CDR3 sequence: CSALRAVTGELFF. CDR3 DNA: TGCAGCGCCCTCCGGGCGGTCACCGGGGAGCTGTTTTTT.